These 5 T cell receptor beta chains share one sample of origin, sequenced in a study of cytomegalovirus exposure and HLA in healthy donors. Primers for the PCR totalled 60 Vbeta and 13 Jbeta. Measured with immunoSEQ multiplex PCR; TCRdb has only the in-frame clones, and not every one. Its table records 100,000 to 150,000 clones. The sample consisted of PBMCs. The receptors were sampled from a man aged 40-50 years in good health and CMV-seronegative.

This sequence joins TRBV30 and TRBJ1-5, with 12 bases fitting TRBD1. Germline lookup yields CDR1 GTSNPN and CDR2 SVGIG (reference sequence). V lost 3 bases and J lost 2; bases outside the gene matches: 11. The CDR3 totals 18 residues. CDR3 protein: CAWSDRDRGLLGNQPQHF. The CDR3 nucleotides read TGTGCCTGGAGCGACCGGGACAGGGGGCTTCTGGGCAATCAGCCCCAGCATTTT.

Regarding this clone: Additional DNA sequences in this sample encode the identical CDR3. The chain carries TRBV5-1 and TRBJ2-7; TRBD1 matches at 10 bases. With 0 bases clipped from V and 2 bases from J, the junction kept 2 bases outside the gene matches. CDR1 SGHRS and CDR2 YFSETQ come from the germline V gene. The CDR3 length is 15 residues. CDR3 coding DNA: TGCGCCAGCAGCTTGGGTGGACAGGGGGCCTACGAGCAGTACTTC. It translates to CASSLGGQGAYEQYF. The full variable domain, completed using reference TRBV5-1 and TRBJ2-7, is KAGVTQTPRYLIKTRGQQVTLSCSPISGHRSVSWYQQTPGQGLQFLFEYFSETQRNKGNFPGRFSGRQFSNSRSEMNVSTLELGDSALYLCASSLGGQGAYEQYFGPGTRLTVT.

The chain employs TRBV28 and TRBJ2-7, with D tentatively TRBD1 (5 bases). With 6 bases removed from V and 7 bases from J, the gap between germline ends came to 13 bases. CDR3 length equals 12 residues. Germline V gives CDR1 MDHEN, CDR2 SYDVKM. Here the CDR3 DNA reads TGTGCCAGCAGACAGACAGTGAGGGAGCAGTACTTC. Translated, it gives CASRQTVREQYF.

The rearrangement joins TRBV5-1 to TRBJ2-2; D is unclear. Trimming shortened V by 0 bases and J by 1 base, and 7 bases separated the two germline ends. This CDR3 has 15 amino acids. Germline V gene sequence: CDR1 SGHRS, CDR2 YFSETQ. The CDR3 coding sequence is TGCGCCAGCAGCTTGGGCGACAAGAACACCGGGGAGCTGTTTTTT. This translates into CASSLGDKNTGELFF.

The chain joins TRBV19 to TRBJ1-4; the match to TRBD1 covers 7 bases. The junction had 6 bases not matched to a gene; V was cut back by 5 bases and J by 3 bases. The length of the CDR3 is 15 residues. In germline, CDR1 is LNHDA, CDR2 SQIVND (reference sequence). The CDR3 is CASSSGDSSNEKLFF. The DNA of the CDR3 is TGTGCCAGTAGTTCCGGGGACAGCTCTAATGAAAAACTGTTTTTT.